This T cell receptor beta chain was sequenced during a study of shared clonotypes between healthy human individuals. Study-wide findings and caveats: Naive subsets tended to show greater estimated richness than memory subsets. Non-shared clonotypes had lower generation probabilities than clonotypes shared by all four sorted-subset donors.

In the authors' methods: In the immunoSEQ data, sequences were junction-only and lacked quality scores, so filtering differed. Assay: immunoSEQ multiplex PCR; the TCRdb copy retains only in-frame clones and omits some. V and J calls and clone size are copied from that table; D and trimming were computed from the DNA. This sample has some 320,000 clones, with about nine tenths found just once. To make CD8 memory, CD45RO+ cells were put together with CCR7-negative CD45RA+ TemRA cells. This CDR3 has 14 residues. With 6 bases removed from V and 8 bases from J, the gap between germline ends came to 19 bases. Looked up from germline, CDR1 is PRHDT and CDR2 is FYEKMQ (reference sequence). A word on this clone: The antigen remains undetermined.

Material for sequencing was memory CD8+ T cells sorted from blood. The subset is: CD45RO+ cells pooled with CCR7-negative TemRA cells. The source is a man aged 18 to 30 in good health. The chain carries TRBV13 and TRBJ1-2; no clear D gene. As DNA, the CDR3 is TGTGCCAGCAGTTTCTCGGCAGGAAAAGGGGGCTACACCTTC. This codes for CASSFSAGKGGYTF.